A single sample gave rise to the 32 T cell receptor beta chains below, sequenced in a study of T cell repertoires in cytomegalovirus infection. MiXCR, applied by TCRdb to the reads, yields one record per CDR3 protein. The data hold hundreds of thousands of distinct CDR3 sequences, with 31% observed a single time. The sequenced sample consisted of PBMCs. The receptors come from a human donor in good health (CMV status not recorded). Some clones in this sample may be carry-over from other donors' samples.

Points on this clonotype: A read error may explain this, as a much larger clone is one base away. Written as DNA, the CDR3 is TGTGCCAGCAGACCTAGCGAGGGGAACACCGGGGAGCTGTTTTTT. It codes for CASRPSEGNTGELFF. This chain connects TRBV12-3 or TRBV12-4 to TRBJ2-2, with D maybe TRBD2 (6 bases). The CDR3 spans 15 residues. The V gene lost 6 bases and the J gene lost 1 base, with 12 bases spanning the gap.

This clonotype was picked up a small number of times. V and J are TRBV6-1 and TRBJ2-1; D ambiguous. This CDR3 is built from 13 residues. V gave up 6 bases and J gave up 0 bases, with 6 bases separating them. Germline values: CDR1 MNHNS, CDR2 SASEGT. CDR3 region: CASRESSYNEQFF. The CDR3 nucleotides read TGTGCCAGCAGAGAGAGCTCCTACAATGAGCAGTTCTTC.

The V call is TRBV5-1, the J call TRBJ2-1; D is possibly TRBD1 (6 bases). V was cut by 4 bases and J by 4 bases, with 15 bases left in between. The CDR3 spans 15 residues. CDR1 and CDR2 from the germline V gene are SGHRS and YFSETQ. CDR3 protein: CASSLGQGYYNEQFF. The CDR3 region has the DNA TGCGCCAGCAGCCTGGGACAAGGCTATTACAATGAGCAGTTCTTC.

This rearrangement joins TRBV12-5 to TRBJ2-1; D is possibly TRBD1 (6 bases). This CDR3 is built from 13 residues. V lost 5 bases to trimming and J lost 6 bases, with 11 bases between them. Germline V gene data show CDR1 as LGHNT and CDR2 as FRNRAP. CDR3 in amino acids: CASGRTVPNEQFF. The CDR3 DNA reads TGTGCTAGTGGTAGGACAGTCCCCAATGAGCAGTTCTTC.

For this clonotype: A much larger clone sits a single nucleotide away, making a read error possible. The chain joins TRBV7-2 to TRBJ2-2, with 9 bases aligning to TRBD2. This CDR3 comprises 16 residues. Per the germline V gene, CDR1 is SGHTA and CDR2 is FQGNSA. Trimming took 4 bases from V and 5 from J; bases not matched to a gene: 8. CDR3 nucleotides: TGTGCCAGCAGCTCCAGGACTAGCGTGGGAACCGGGGAGCTGTTTTTT. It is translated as CASSSRTSVGTGELFF.

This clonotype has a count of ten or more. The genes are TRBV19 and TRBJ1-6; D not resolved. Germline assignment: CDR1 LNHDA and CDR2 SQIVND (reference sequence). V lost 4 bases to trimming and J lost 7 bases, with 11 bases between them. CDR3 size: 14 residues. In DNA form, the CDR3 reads TGTGCCAGTAGTAGGGTGGACGTGAATTCACCCCTCCACTTT. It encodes CASSRVDVNSPLHF.

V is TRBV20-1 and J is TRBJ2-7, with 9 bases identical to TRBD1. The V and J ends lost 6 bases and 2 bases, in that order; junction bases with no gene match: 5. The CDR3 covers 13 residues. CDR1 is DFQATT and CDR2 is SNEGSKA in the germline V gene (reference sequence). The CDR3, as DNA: TGCAGTGCACGGGACAGGGAAACCTACGAGCAGTACTTC. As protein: CSARDRETYEQYF.

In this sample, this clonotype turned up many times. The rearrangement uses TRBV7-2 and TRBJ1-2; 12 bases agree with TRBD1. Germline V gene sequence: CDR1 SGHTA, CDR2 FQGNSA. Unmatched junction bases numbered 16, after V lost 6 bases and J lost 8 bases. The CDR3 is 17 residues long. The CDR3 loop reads CASRPGGGTGGARGYTF. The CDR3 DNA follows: TGTGCCAGCAGGCCTGGGGGGGGGACAGGGGGCGCCCGGGGCTACACCTTC. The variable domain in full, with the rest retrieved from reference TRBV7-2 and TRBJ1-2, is GAGVSQSPSNKVTEKGKDVELRCDPISGHTALYWYRQSLGQGLEFLIYFQGNSAPDKSGLPSDRFSAERTGGSVSTLTIQRTQQEDSAVYLCASRPGGGTGGARGYTFGSGTRLTVV.

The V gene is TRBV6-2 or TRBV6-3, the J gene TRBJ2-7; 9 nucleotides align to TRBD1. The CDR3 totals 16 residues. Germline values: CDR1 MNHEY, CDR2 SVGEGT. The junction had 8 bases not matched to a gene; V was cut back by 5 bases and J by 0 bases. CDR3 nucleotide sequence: TGTGCCAGCAGTCCCACGACAGGGGGGCTCTCCTACGAGCAGTACTTC. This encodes CASSPTTGGLSYEQYF.

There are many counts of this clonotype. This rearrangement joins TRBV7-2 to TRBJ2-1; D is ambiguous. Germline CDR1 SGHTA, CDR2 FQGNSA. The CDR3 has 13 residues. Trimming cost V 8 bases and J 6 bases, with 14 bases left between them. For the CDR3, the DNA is TGTGCCAGCTCCCGGCGGCCCCCCAATGAGCAGTTCTTC. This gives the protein CASSRRPPNEQFF.

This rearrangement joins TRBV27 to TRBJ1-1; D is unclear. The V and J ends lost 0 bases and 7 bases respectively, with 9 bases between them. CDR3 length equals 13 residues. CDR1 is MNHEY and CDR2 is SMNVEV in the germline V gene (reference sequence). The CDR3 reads CASSLSFGVEAFF. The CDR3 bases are TGTGCCAGCAGTTTATCGTTCGGGGTTGAAGCTTTCTTT.

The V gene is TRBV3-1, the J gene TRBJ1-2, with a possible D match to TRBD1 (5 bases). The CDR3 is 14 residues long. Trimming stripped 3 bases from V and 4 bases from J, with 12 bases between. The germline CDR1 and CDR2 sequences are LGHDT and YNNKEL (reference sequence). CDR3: CASSHPQGGYGYTF. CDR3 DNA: TGTGCCAGCAGCCATCCCCAGGGCGGCTATGGCTACACCTTC.

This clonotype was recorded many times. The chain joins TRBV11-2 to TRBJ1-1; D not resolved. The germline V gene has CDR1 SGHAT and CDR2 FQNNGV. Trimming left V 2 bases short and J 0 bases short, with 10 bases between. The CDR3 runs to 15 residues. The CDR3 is CASSLWEFMNTEAFF. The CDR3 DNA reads TGTGCCAGCAGCTTATGGGAGTTCATGAACACTGAAGCTTTCTTT.

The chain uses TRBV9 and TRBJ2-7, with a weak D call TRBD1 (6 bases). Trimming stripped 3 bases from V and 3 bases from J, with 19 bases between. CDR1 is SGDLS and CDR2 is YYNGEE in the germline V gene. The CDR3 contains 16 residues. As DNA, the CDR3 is TGTGCCAGCAGCGCCCACCTGGCAGGGGCGAACTACGAGCAGTACTTC. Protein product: CASSAHLAGANYEQYF.

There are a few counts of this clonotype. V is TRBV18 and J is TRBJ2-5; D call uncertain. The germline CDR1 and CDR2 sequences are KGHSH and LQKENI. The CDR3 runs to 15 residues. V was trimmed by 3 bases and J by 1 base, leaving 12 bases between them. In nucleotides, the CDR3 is TGTGCCAGCTCACCGCCCCCAGCGCTCCAAGAGACCCAGTACTTC. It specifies CASSPPPALQETQYF.

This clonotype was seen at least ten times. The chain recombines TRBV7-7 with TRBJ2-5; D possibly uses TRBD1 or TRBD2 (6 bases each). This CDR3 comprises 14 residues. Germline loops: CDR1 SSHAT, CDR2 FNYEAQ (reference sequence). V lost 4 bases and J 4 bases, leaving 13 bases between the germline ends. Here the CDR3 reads CASSSRGAGETQYF. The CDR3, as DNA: TGTGCCAGCAGCTCTAGGGGGGCCGGAGAGACCCAGTACTTC.

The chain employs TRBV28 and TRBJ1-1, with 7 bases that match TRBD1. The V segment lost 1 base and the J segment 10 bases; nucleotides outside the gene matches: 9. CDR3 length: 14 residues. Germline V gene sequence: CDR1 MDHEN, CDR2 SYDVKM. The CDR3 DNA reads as TGTGCCAGCAGTTTATCAGGGGGGGTTAGTGCAGCTTTCTTT. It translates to CASSLSGGVSAAFF.

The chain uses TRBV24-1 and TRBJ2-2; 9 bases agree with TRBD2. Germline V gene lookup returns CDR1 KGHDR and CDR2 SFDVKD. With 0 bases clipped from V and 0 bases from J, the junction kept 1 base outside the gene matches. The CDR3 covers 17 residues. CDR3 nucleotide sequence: TGTGCCACCAGTGATTTGAGCGGGGGGACGAACACCGGGGAGCTGTTTTTT. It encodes CATSDLSGGTNTGELFF.

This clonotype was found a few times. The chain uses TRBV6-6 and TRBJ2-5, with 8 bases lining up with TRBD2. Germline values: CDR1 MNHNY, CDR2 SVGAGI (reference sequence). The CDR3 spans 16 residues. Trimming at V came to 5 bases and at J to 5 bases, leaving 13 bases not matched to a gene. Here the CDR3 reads CASSPPGGVDSETQYF. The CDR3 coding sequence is TGTGCCAGCAGTCCGCCGGGGGGGGTAGACTCTGAGACCCAGTACTTC.

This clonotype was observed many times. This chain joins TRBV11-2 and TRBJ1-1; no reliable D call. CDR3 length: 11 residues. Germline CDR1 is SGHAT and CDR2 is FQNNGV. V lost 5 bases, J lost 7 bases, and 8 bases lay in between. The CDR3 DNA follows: TGTGCCAGCAGCCGAGAAGTTGAAGCTTTCTTT. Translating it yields CASSREVEAFF.

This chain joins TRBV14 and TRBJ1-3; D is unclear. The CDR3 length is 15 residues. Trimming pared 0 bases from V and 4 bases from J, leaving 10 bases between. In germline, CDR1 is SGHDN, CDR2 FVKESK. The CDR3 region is CASSQDFRQGNTIYF. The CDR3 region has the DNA TGTGCCAGCAGCCAAGATTTCCGGCAGGGAAACACCATATATTTT.

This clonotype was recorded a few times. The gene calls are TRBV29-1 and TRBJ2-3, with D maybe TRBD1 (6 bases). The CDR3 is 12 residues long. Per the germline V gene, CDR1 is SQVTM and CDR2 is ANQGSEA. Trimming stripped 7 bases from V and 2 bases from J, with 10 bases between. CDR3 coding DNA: TGCAGCGCCGGGACACCCACAGATACGCAGTATTTT. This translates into CSAGTPTDTQYF.

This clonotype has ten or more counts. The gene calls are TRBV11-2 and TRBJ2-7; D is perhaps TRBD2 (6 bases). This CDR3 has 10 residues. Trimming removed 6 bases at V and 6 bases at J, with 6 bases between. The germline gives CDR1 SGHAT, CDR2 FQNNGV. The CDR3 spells CASRGGEQYF. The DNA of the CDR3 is TGTGCCAGCAGGGGGGGCGAGCAGTACTTC. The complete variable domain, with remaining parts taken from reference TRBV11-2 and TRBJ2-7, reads EAGVAQSPRYKIIEKRQSVAFWCNPISGHATLYWYQQILGQGPKLLIQFQNNGVVDDSQLPKDRFSAERLKGVDSTLKIQPAKLEDSAVYLCASRGGEQYFGPGTRLTVT.

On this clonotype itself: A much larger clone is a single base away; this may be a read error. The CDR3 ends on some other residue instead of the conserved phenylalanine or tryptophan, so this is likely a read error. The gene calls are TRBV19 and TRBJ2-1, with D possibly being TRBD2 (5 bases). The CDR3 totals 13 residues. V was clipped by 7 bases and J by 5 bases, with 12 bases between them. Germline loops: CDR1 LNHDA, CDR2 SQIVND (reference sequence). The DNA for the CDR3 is TGTGCCAGTATAGGAGGACCAAACAATGAGCAGTTCTTA. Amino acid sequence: CASIGGPNNEQFL.

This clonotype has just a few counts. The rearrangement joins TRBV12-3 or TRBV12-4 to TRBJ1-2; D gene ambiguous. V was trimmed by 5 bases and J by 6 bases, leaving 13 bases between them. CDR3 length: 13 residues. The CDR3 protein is CASSPITPDGYTF. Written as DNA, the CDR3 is TGTGCCAGCAGTCCTATTACTCCAGATGGCTACACCTTC.

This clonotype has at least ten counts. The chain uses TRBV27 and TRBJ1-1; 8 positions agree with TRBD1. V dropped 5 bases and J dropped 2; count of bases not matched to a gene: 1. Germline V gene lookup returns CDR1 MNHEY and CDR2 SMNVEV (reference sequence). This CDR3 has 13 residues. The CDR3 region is CASSDRGNTEAFF. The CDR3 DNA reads TGTGCCAGCAGTGACAGGGGAAACACTGAAGCTTTCTTT.

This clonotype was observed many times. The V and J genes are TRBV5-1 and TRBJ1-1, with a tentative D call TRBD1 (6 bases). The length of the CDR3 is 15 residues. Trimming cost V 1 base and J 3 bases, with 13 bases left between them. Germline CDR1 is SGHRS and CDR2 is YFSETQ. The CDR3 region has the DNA TGCGCCAGCAGCTTGTTGGGGGGCGTGGACACTGAAGCTTTCTTT. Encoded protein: CASSLLGGVDTEAFF.

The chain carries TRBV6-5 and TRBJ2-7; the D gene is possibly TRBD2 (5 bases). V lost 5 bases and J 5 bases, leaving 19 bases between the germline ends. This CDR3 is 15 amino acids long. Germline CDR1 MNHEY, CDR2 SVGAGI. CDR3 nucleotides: TGTGCCAGCAGTCCCGACCGGGCCCTCGGGGACGAGCAGTACTTC. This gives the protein CASSPDRALGDEQYF.

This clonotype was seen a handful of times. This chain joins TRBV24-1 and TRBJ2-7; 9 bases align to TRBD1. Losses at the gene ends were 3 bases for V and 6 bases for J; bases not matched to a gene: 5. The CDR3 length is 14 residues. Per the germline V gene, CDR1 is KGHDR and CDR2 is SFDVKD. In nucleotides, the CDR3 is TGTGCCACCAGTGATCCGGGACAGGGTTCCGAGCAGTACTTC. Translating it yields CATSDPGQGSEQYF.

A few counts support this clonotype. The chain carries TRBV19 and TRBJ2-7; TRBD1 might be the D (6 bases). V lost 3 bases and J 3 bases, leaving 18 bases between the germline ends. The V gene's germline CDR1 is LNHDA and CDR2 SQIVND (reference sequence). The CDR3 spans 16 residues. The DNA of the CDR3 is TGTGCCAGTAGTATTCAAGGGGGACCGCCGAACTACGAGCAGTACTTC. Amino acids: CASSIQGGPPNYEQYF.

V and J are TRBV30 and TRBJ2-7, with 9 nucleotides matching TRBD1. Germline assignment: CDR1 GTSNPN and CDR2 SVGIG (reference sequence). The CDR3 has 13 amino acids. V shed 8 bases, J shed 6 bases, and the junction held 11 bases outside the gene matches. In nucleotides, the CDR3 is TGTGCCCGAAACTCGGACAGGGGAAGCGAGCAGTACTTC. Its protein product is CARNSDRGSEQYF.

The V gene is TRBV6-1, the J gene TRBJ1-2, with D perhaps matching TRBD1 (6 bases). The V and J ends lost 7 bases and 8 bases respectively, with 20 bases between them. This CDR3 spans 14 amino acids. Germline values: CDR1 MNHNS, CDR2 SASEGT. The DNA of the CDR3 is TGTGCCAGCATTTCCAGTGCACATGGACAGGGCTACACCTTC. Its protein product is CASISSAHGQGYTF.